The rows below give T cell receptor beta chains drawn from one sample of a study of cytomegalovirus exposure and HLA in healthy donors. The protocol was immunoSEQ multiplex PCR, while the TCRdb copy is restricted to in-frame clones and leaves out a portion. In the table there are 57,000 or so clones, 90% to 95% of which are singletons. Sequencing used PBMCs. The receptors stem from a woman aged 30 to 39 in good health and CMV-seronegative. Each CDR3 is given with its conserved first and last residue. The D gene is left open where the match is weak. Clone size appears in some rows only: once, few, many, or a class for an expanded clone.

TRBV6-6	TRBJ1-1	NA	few	TGTGCCAGCAGGCAACCCCGGGACACCCAAGAAGCTTTCTTT	CASRQPRDTQEAFF
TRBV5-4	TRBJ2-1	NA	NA	TGTGCCAGCAGCTTGGTCGGGAGCTCCTACAATGAGCAGTTCTTC	CASSLVGSSYNEQFF
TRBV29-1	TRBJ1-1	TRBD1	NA	TGCAGCGTCGGGGGACAGGGGCACACTGAAGCTTTCTTT	CSVGGQGHTEAFF
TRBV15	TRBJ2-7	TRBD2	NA	TGTGCCACCAGCAGAGCGGGACTAGCGGGGAGAGGGGAGCAGTACTTC	CATSRAGLAGRGEQYF
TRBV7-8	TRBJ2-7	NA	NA	TGTGCCAGCAGCCCCCGAGGCGACTCCTACGAGCAGTACTTC	CASSPRGDSYEQYF
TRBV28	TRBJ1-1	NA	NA	TGTGCCAGCAGTCCTCGGGGGGGAGCTTTCTTT	CASSPRGGAFF
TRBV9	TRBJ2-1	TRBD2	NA	TGTGCCAGCGCAGCGGGAGATGCTGAGCAGTTCTTC	CASAAGDAEQFF
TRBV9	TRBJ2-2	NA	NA	TGTGCCAGCGGCGGAGCCCCGAACACCGGGGAGCTGTTTTTT	CASGGAPNTGELFF
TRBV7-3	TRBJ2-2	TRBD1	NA	TGTGCCAGCAGCCCGGGACAGCCAAGCGCCGGGGAGCTGTTTTTT	CASSPGQPSAGELFF
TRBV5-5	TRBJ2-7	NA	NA	TGTGCCAGCAGCTCCCGACAGCCCTACGAGCAGTACTTC	CASSSRQPYEQYF
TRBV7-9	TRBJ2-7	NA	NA	TGTGCCAGCAGCTTTGGGTTAGCGGATTATTACTTC	CASSFGLADYYF
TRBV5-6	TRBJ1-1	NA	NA	TGTGCCAGCAGCTTGACGTGGCAGATCATGAACACTGAAGCTTTCTTT	CASSLTWQIMNTEAFF
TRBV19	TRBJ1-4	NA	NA	TGTGCCAGTAGTATTGGGCAGGCTAATGAAAAACTGTTTTTT	CASSIGQANEKLFF
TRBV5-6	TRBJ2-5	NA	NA	TGTGCCAGCAGCCCCGGGGAAAGGGAGACCCAGTACTTC	CASSPGERETQYF
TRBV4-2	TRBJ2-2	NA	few	TGTGCCAGCAGCCAAGATCTAGCGATCAACACCGGGGAGCTGTTTTTT	CASSQDLAINTGELFF